The 6 T cell receptor beta chains reported below all come from one sample, sequenced in a study of OX40 agonist ivuxolimab in advanced cancers. Sequenced by immunoSEQ multiplex PCR; TCRdb stores in-frame clones only, minus some. The repertoire includes roughly 41,000 clones, around four fifths of them detected once, and under 45% sits in the top ten. The source material was CD4+ or CD8+ T cells sorted from blood, sampled in a trial of the OX40 agonist ivuxolimab. The source of these receptors is an adult with an advanced solid tumor such as melanoma, head and neck, liver or kidney cancer.

This sequence joins TRBV20-1 and TRBJ1-1, with D hard to call. The CDR3 totals 11 residues. Trimming left V 3 bases short and J 8 bases short, with 10 bases between. In germline, CDR1 is DFQATT, CDR2 SNEGSKA (reference sequence). CDR3 coding DNA: TGCAGTGCTAGGTTTCGGGCCGAAGCTTTCTTT. This codes for CSARFRAEAFF.

This clone was found a few times. The chain is built from TRBV19 and TRBJ2-1; D uncertain. Trimming pared 7 bases from V and 8 bases from J, leaving 3 bases between. Germline V gene lookup returns CDR1 LNHDA and CDR2 SQIVND (reference sequence). The CDR3 consists of 9 residues. The chain's CDR3 is CASKDEQFF. The CDR3 coding sequence is TGTGCCAGTAAGGATGAGCAGTTCTTC. Looking up the rest from reference TRBV19 and TRBJ2-1 gives the full variable domain: DGGITQSPKYLFRKEGQNVTLSCEQNLNHDAMYWYRQDPGQGLRLIYYSQIVNDFQKGDIAEGYSVSREKKESFPLTVTSAQKNPTAFYLCASKDEQFFGPGTRLTVL.

The chain carries TRBV5-4 and TRBJ2-1, with 11 bases identical to TRBD2. V was clipped by 2 bases and J by 7 bases; unmatched bases: 5. This CDR3 spans 15 amino acids. Germline assignment: CDR1 SGHNT and CDR2 YYREEE (reference sequence). The CDR3 bases are TGTGCCAGCAGCTTCTCAGGGACTAGCGGAAATGAGCAGTTCTTC. It encodes CASSFSGTSGNEQFF. The whole variable domain, remainder taken from reference TRBV5-4 and TRBJ2-1, is ETGVTQSPTHLIKTRGQQVTLRCSSQSGHNTVSWYQQALGQGPQFIFQYYREEENGRGNFPPRFSGLQFPNYSSELNVNALELDDSALYLCASSFSGTSGNEQFFGPGTRLTVL.

This clone was picked up one time. The CDR3 protein is CASSLNDRETQYF. CDR3 nucleotides: TGTGCCAGCTCACTTAACGACAGGGAGACCCAGTACTTC. The V call is TRBV18, the J call TRBJ2-5; the D gene is possibly TRBD1 (6 bases). V lost 4 bases, J lost 5 bases, and 11 bases lay in between. Germline V CDR1 and CDR2: KGHSH, LQKENI. This CDR3 is built from 13 residues.

This chain uses TRBV30 with TRBJ1-5; D gene unclear. Germline CDR1 GTSNPN, CDR2 SVGIG (reference sequence). The V end lost 0 bases, the J end lost 0 bases, and 9 bases lay between the germline ends. This CDR3 region has 15 residues. The CDR3 DNA is TGTGCCTGGAGTGTAAAGGGTTATAGCAATCAGCCCCAGCATTTT. The encoded protein is CAWSVKGYSNQPQHF.

This clone appeared a single time. The CDR3 spells CASSSGLTYEQYF. CDR3 DNA: TGTGCCAGTAGTAGCGGACTAACCTACGAGCAGTACTTC. V is TRBV19 and J is TRBJ2-7, with D maybe TRBD2 (6 bases). Looked up from germline, CDR1 is LNHDA and CDR2 is SQIVND (reference sequence). Trimming took 4 bases from V and 2 from J, leaving 9 bases between them. The CDR3 is made up of 13 amino acids.